This is a list of T cell receptor beta chains from one sample in a study of spatial heterogeneity in lung cancer. Using its own MiXCR run on the 5' RACE reads, TCRdb lists one record per CDR3 protein. The sample lists about 100,000 distinct CDR3 sequences, 3.5% to 5% occurring once. The sequences come from lung tumor tissue, collected at surgery. These receptors were collected from a male donor with early-stage non-small cell lung cancer. The CDR3 runs from the conserved cysteine through the conserved F or W. The order of the fields is clone size, J gene, V gene, CDR3 protein. For some rows the clone size is stated as once, few or many, or as a class when expanded; others skip it.

>many|TRBJ1-5|TRBV12-3/TRBV12-4
CASSQDSNQPQHF
>few|TRBJ1-2|TRBV2
CASSEFATVTNYGYTF
>many|TRBJ1-5|TRBV20-1
CSARTGPTLPYSNQPQHF
>many|TRBJ2-1|TRBV12-3/TRBV12-4
CASSLAGGPYNEQFF
>many|TRBJ2-3|TRBV10-3
CATTRQVGDTQYF
>many|TRBJ1-4|TRBV6-5
CASRSGLATNEKLFF
>few|TRBJ1-5|TRBV15
CATSRVYQPQHF
>NA|TRBJ2-1|TRBV20-1
CSARGLAGGSYNEQFF
>NA|TRBJ1-2|TRBV21-1
CASSTRRVYGYTF
>many|TRBJ1-1|TRBV27
CASSKEKSGIEAFF
>many|TRBJ2-3|TRBV7-2
CASSLGTGYTQYF
>many|TRBJ1-1|TRBV24-1
CATSSGRGPAFF
>many|TRBJ1-2|TRBV2
CASSEGRGWYGYTF
>NA|TRBJ1-1|TRBV5-1
CASRVRTAFGTEAFF
>once|TRBJ2-5|TRBV20-1
CSAREGGVGETQYF
>NA|TRBJ2-3|TRBV9
CASSVGTSDTQYF
>many|TRBJ1-2|TRBV7-9
CASSLDGRDYGYTF
>few|TRBJ2-1|TRBV9
CASSVLPGHNEQFF
>few|TRBJ2-5|TRBV25-1
CASSKGEIAGGGETQYF
>many|TRBJ1-5|TRBV6-6
CASEGRLNQPQHF
>many|TRBJ1-2|TRBV7-9
CASSLGRQGNYGYTF
>many|TRBJ2-1|TRBV6-5
CASSGPFEGDEQFF
>many|TRBJ1-2|TRBV6-5
CASSSGKWDYGYTF
>many|TRBJ2-1|TRBV4-2
CASSPLDGNYNEQFF
>many|TRBJ2-2|TRBV27
CASSPQGAFTGELFF
>many|TRBJ2-3|TRBV29-1
CSAGVRDTQYF
>few|TRBJ1-6|TRBV6-5
CASSPFNRGQSPLHF
>many|TRBJ2-3|TRBV6-4
CASSEVAGGPGDTQYF
>NA|TRBJ2-1|TRBV4-1
CASSQEAGVYNEQFF
>many|TRBJ2-1|TRBV3-1
CASSQHSEVLTRNEQFF
>many|TRBJ2-5|TRBV29-1
CSVEEVQGETQYF
>NA|TRBJ2-2|TRBV6-2/TRBV6-3
CASSYSIGGTNTGELFF
>NA|TRBJ2-6|TRBV28
CASSLLGNRKAGANVLTF
>few|TRBJ2-6|TRBV3-1
CASSQHIGEGLRRANVLTF